This T cell receptor (beta chain) was sequenced during a study of blood T cell repertoires in COVID-19. This CDR3 is built from 14 residues. Trimming stripped 0 bases from V and 3 bases from J, with 9 bases between. Germline lookup yields CDR1 SGDLS and CDR2 YYNGEE. Clones were read by immunoSEQ multiplex PCR, and TCRdb kept only the in-frame ones, dropping some. The data contain roughly 250,000 clones, approximately 91% of them singletons. The V gene is TRBV9, the J gene TRBJ2-5; maybe TRBD2 (5 bases). This receptor was taken from a woman aged 40 to 49 with acute COVID-19. The sample comprised PBMCs or T cells enriched from blood (not recorded which). DNA for the CDR3: TGTGCCAGCAGCGTAGGAGACGGGGAAGAGACCCAGTACTTC. It translates to CASSVGDGEETQYF.